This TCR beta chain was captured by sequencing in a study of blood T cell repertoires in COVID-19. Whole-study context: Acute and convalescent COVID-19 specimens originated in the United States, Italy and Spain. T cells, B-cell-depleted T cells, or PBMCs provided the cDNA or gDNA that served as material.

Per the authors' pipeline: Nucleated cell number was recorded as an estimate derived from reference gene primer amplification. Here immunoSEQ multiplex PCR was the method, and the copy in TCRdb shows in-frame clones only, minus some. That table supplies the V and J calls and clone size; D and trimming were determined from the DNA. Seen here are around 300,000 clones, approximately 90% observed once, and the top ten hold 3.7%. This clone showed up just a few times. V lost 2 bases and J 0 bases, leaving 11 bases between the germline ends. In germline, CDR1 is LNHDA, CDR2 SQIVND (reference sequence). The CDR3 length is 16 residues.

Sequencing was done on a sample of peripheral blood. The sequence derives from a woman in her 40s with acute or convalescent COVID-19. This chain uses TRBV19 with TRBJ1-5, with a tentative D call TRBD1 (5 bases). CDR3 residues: CASSIRTPYSNQPQHF. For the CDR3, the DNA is TGTGCCAGTAGTATAAGGACACCTTATAGCAATCAGCCCCAGCATTTT.